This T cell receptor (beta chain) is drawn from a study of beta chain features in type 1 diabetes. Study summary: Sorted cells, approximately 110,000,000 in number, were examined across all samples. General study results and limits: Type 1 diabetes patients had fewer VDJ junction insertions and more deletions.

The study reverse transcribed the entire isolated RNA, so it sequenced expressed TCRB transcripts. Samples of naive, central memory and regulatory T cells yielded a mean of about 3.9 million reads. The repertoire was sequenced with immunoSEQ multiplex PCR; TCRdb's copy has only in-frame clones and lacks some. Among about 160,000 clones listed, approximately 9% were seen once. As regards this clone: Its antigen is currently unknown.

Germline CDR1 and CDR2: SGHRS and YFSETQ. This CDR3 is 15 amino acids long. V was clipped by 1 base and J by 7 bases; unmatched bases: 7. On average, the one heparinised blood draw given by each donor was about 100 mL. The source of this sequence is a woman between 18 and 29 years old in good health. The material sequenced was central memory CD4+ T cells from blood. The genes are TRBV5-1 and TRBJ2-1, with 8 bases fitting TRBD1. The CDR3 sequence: CASSLTGQGFNEQFF. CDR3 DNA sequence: TGCGCCAGCAGCTTGACTGGACAGGGCTTTAATGAGCAGTTCTTC. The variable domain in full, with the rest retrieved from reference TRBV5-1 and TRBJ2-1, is KAGVTQTPRYLIKTRGQQVTLSCSPISGHRSVSWYQQTPGQGLQFLFEYFSETQRNKGNFPGRFSGRQFSNSRSEMNVSTLELGDSALYLCASSLTGQGFNEQFFGPGTRLTVL.